This T cell receptor beta chain derives from a study of CXCR3-negative and CXCR3-positive naive CD8 T cells. Broader study findings: Researchers report that CXCR3-positive naive cells carry more hydrophobic TRB CDR3s than CXCR3-negative naive cells.

With regard to this clonotype: Its matching antigen is unknown.

UMI labels and 5' RACE were used to prepare the TRB cDNA libraries. TCRdb re-called the 5' RACE reads and gives one entry per CDR3 protein, without DNA. The sample data list 130,000 to 150,000 distinct CDR3 sequences. Sorts that each held 300,000 cells were run in triplicate for every CD8+ T cell subset. Naive CD8+ T cells showed a CD45RO-CCR7+CD27+CD95- phenotype. This receptor was taken from a human donor in good health. Some clones in this sample may be carry-over from other donors' samples. Sequenced input: naive CXCR3+ CD8+ T cells from blood. Subset meaning: CD45RO-CCR7+CD27+CD95- naive CD8+ T cells expressing CXCR3 (TNR3+).

The CDR3 is CATNELANEQYF. J is TRBJ2-7 and V is TRBV5-4; TCRdb outputs TRBD2, but without DNA this stays unchecked. This CDR3 is 12 amino acids long. Germline CDR1 and CDR2: SGHNT and YYREEE (reference sequence).